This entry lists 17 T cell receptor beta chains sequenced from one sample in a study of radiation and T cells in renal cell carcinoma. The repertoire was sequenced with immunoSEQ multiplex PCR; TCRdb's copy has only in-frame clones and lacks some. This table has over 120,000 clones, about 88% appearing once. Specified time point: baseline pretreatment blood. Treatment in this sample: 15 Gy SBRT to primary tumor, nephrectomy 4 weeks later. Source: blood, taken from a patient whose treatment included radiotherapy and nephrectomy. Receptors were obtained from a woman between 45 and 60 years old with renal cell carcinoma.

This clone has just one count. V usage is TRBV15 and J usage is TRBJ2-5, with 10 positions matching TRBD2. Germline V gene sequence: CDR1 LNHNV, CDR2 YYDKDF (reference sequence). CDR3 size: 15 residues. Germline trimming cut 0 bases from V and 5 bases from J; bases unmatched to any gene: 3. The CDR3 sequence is CATSRDLAGVETQYF. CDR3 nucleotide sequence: TGTGCCACCAGCAGAGATCTAGCGGGGGTGGAGACCCAGTACTTC.

Here the CDR3 DNA reads TGCAGCGTTGAGCTCGTCGGACAGGGGTTTGATGAGCAGTTCTTC. It yields the protein CSVELVGQGFDEQFF. This rearrangement joins TRBV29-1 to TRBJ2-1, with 9 nucleotides matching TRBD1. The CDR3 spans 15 residues. The junction had 11 bases not matched to a gene; V was cut back by 3 bases and J by 8 bases. Germline lookup yields CDR1 SQVTM and CDR2 ANQGSEA.

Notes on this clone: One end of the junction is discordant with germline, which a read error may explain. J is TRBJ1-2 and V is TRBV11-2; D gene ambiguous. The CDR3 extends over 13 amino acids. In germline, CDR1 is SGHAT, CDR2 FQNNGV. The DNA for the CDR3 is TGTGCCAGCAGCTTAGACAGGCCCTATGGCTGCACCTTC. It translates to CASSLDRPYGCTF. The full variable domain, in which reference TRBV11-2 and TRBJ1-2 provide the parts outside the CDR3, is EAGVAQSPRYKIIEKRQSVAFWCNPISGHATLYWYQQILGQGPKLLIQFQNNGVVDDSQLPKDRFSAERLKGVDSTLKIQPAKLEDSAVYLCASSLDRPYGCTFGSGTRLTVV.

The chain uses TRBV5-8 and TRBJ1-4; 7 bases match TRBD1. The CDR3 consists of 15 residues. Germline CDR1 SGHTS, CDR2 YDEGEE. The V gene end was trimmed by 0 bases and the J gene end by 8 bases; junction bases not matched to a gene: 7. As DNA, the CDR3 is TGTGCCAGCAGCTTGGACAGGGGAGTCGACGAAAAACTGTTTTTT. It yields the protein CASSLDRGVDEKLFF.

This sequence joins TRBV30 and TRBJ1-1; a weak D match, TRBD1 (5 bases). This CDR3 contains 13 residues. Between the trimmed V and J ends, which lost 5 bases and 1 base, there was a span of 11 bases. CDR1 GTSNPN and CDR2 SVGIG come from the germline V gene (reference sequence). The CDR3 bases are TGTGCCTGGGCCTTGGGGCCGAACACTGAAGCTTTCTTT. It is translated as CAWALGPNTEAFF.

The CDR3 protein is CASSLQPGPYEQYF. The CDR3 nucleotides read TGTGCCAGCAGCTTACAGCCGGGGCCCTACGAGCAGTACTTC. The chain couples TRBV7-3 to TRBJ2-7; D is possibly TRBD1 or TRBD2 (5 bases each). Trimming left V 2 bases short and J 2 bases short, with 10 bases between. The germline V gene encodes CDR1 SGHTA and CDR2 FQGTGA. CDR3 size: 14 residues.

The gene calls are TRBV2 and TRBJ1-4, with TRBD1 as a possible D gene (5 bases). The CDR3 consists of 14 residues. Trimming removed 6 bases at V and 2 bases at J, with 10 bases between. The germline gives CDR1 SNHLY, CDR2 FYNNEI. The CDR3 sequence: CASRLGRTNEKLFF. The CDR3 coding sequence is TGTGCCAGCAGGTTGGGACGGACTAATGAAAAACTGTTTTTT.

CDR3: CAWGRNSGNTIYF. The DNA of the CDR3 is TGTGCCTGGGGACGGAACTCTGGAAACACCATATATTTT. V is TRBV30 and J is TRBJ1-3; D gene uncertain. In germline, CDR1 is GTSNPN, CDR2 SVGIG (reference sequence). Trimming stripped 5 bases from V and 0 bases from J, with 8 bases between. This CDR3 comprises 13 residues.

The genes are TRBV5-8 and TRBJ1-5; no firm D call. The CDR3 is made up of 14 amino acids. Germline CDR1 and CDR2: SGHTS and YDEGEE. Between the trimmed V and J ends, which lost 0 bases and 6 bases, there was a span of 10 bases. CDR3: CASSLEGGPQPQHF. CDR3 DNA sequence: TGTGCCAGCAGCTTGGAGGGAGGGCCTCAGCCCCAGCATTTT.

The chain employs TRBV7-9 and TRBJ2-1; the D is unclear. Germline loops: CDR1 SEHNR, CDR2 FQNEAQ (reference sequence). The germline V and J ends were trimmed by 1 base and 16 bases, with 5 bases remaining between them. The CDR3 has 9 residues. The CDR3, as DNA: TGTGCCAGCAGCTTAGTAGGTTTCTTC. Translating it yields CASSLVGFF.

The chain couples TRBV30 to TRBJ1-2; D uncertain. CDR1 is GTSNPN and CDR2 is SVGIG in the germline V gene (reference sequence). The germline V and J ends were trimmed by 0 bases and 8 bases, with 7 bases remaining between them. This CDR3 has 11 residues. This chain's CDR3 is CAWSVLYGYTF. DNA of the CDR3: TGTGCCTGGAGTGTCCTTTACGGCTACACCTTC.

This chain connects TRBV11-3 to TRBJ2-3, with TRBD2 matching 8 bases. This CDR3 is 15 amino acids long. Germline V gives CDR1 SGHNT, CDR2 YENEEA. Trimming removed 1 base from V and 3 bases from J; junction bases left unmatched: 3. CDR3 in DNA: TGTGCCAGCAGCTTAGGGACTAGCCGGACAGATACGCAGTATTTT. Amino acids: CASSLGTSRTDTQYF.

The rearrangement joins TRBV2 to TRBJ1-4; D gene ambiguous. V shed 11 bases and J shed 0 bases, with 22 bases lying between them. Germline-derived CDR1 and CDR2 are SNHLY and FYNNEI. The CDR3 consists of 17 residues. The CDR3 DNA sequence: TGTGCCGGGCACCCCCCAGATATTTCTGCAACTAATGAAAAACTGTTTTTT. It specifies CAGHPPDISATNEKLFF.

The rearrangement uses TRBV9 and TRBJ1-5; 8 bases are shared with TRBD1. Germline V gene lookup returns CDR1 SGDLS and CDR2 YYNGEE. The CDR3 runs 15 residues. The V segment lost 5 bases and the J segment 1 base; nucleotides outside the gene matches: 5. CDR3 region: CASSQGAQSNQPQHF. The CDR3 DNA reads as TGTGCCAGCAGTCAGGGGGCACAGAGCAATCAGCCCCAGCATTTT.

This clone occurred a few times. Here the CDR3 reads CASSLTGKKLFF. The DNA for the CDR3 is TGTGCCAGCAGCTTGACAGGGAAAAAACTGTTTTTT. This rearrangement joins TRBV5-5 to TRBJ1-4; weak D call: TRBD1 (6 bases). The length of the CDR3 is 12 residues. Germline V gives CDR1 SGHKS, CDR2 YYEKEE (reference sequence). The germline V and J ends were trimmed by 1 base and 9 bases, with 7 bases remaining between them.

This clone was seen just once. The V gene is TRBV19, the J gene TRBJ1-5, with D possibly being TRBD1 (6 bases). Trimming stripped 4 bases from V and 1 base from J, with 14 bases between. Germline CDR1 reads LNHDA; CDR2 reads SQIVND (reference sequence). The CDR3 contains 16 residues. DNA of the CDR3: TGTGCCAGTAGTACGCTACCGGGACACAGCAATCAGCCCCAGCATTTT. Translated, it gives CASSTLPGHSNQPQHF.

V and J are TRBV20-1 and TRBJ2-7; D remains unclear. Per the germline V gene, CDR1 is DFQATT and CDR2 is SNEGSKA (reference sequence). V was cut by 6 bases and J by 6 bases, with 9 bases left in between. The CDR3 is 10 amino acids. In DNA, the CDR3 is TGCAGTGCGGGCCCCTCCGAGCAGTACTTC. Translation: CSAGPSEQYF.